These 22 T cell receptor beta chains were sequenced from one sample in a study of response to subunit inactivated influenza vaccine. Using its own MiXCR run on the RT-PCR reads, TCRdb lists one record per CDR3 protein. The sample has 250,000 to 350,000 distinct CDR3 sequences; around 22% are singletons. The source material was PBMCs from blood, sampled approximately 22 months after vaccination. The receptors were sampled from a man aged 45 to 75 who received an inactivated influenza vaccine.

This clonotype came up once. V is TRBV10-3 and J is TRBJ2-1; D is unresolved. Germline V gene data show CDR1 as ENHRY and CDR2 as SYGVKD. CDR3 size: 12 residues. V lost 4 bases to trimming and J lost 5 bases, with 6 bases between them. The CDR3 loop reads CAISGVNNEQFF. DNA of the CDR3: TGTGCCATCAGTGGGGTAAACAATGAGCAGTTCTTC.

The genes are TRBV5-1 and TRBJ2-5; perhaps D is TRBD1 or TRBD2 (5 bases each). The V end was cut by 3 bases, the J end by 2 bases, with 14 bases between. The CDR3 sequence is 15 residues long. The germline V gene encodes CDR1 SGHRS and CDR2 YFSETQ. The CDR3 sequence is CASSWGRGRQETQYF. The CDR3 coding sequence is TGCGCCAGCAGCTGGGGCCGGGGCAGGCAAGAGACCCAGTACTTC.

This sequence joins TRBV11-2 and TRBJ2-7; TRBD2 is a possible D gene (7 bases). The CDR3 sequence is 16 residues long. V lost 1 base, J lost 3 bases, and 16 bases lay in between. Germline-derived CDR1 and CDR2 are SGHAT and FQNNGV. The CDR3 spells CASSLGFMGGGYEQYF. As DNA, the CDR3 is TGTGCCAGCAGCTTAGGTTTTATGGGAGGGGGCTACGAGCAGTACTTC.

The chain links TRBV19 to TRBJ2-1; possibly TRBD1 for D (6 bases). The CDR3 is made up of 15 amino acids. V was cut by 5 bases and J by 7 bases, with 18 bases left in between. The germline gives CDR1 LNHDA, CDR2 SQIVND (reference sequence). In DNA form, the CDR3 reads TGTGCCAGTAGTCAGCGTGCAGGGGCCTGGAATGAGCAGTTCTTC. The encoded protein is CASSQRAGAWNEQFF.

This clonotype was seen once. The V call is TRBV7-6, the J call TRBJ2-3, with D perhaps TRBD1 or TRBD2 (5 bases each). This CDR3 has 15 amino acids. V was shortened by 5 bases and J by 5 bases, with 17 bases between the two germline ends. CDR1 SGHVS and CDR2 FNYEAQ come from the germline V gene. CDR3 nucleotides: TGTGCCAGCAGCCGCACCCGGGGCGCCGTAGATACGCAGTATTTT. Translating it yields CASSRTRGAVDTQYF.

There are a few counts of this clonotype. The chain joins TRBV29-1 to TRBJ1-1; no clear D. The CDR3 runs 14 residues. Germline V gene sequence: CDR1 SQVTM, CDR2 ANQGSEA. The V end lost 3 bases, the J end lost 1 base, and 12 bases lay between the germline ends. The CDR3 DNA reads as TGCAGCGTTGAGTTCAGTACGGCGAACACTGAAGCTTTCTTT. It specifies CSVEFSTANTEAFF.

This clonotype was seen ten or more times. This sequence joins TRBV20-1 and TRBJ1-2, with D hard to call. Germline V gene data show CDR1 as DFQATT and CDR2 as SNEGSKA (reference sequence). Deletions cut 3 bases from V and 1 base from J, with 9 bases between. This CDR3 has 13 amino acids. The CDR3 DNA reads as TGCAGTGCTAGTAGCGGGAATAACTATGGCTACACCTTC. Residues: CSASSGNNYGYTF.

The chain recombines TRBV15 with TRBJ1-5; 7 bases align to TRBD1. The germline gives CDR1 LNHNV, CDR2 YYDKDF (reference sequence). The V segment lost 3 bases and the J segment 6 bases; nucleotides outside the gene matches: 5. The CDR3 covers 14 residues. CDR3 bases: TGTGCCACCAGCAGTAGACAGGGAGGTCAGCCCCAGCATTTT. Encoded protein: CATSSRQGGQPQHF.

This clonotype was seen more than once but under ten times. The V gene is TRBV15, the J gene TRBJ2-3; D is uncertain. This CDR3 comprises 11 residues. CDR1 LNHNV and CDR2 YYDKDF come from the germline V gene (reference sequence). Trimming pared 3 bases from V and 6 bases from J, leaving 4 bases between. The CDR3, as DNA: TGTGCCACCAGCAGCTACGATACGCAGTATTTT. Protein: CATSSYDTQYF.

V usage is TRBV4-1 and J usage is TRBJ1-1; 8 bases match TRBD1. V was pared by 5 bases and J by 7 bases, with 15 bases of the junction left unmatched. The CDR3 covers 16 residues. The germline CDR1 and CDR2 sequences are MGHRA and YSYEKL. CDR3 protein: CASSGAGGVFYDEAFF. For the CDR3, the DNA is TGCGCCAGCAGCGGGGCAGGGGGCGTGTTTTATGATGAAGCTTTCTTT.

The CDR3 loop reads CASSYSQRLAGDSYEQYF. As DNA, the CDR3 is TGTGCCAGCAGTTACTCTCAAAGACTAGCGGGAGACTCCTACGAGCAGTACTTC. This sequence joins TRBV6-2 or TRBV6-3 and TRBJ2-7, with TRBD2 identical over 12 bases. The CDR3 spans 18 residues. The V gene's germline CDR1 is MNHEY and CDR2 SVGEGT. J was trimmed by 0 bases and V by 0 bases; bases with no gene match: 6.

This clonotype was counted many times. The chain is built from TRBV7-8 and TRBJ1-1; D gene uncertain. Germline V lookup: CDR1 SGHVS, CDR2 FQNEAQ. The CDR3 covers 13 residues. V was cut by 1 base and J by 3 bases, with 6 bases left in between. The CDR3 protein is CASSLVGYTEAFF. Here the CDR3 DNA reads TGTGCCAGCAGCTTAGTCGGTTACACTGAAGCTTTCTTT.

This clonotype was counted ten times or more. The chain combines TRBV2 with TRBJ1-5, with D hard to call. The germline gives CDR1 SNHLY, CDR2 FYNNEI. V lost 5 bases and J 0 bases, leaving 11 bases between the germline ends. The CDR3 spans 15 residues. CDR3 nucleotide sequence: TGTGCCAGCAGTAGGTTGGGGAATAGCAATCAGCCCCAGCATTTT. Protein: CASSRLGNSNQPQHF.

V usage is TRBV29-1 and J usage is TRBJ1-5, with 9 nucleotides matching TRBD1. The CDR3 runs to 14 residues. J lost 4 bases, V lost 7 bases, and 8 bases had no gene match. CDR1 and CDR2 (germline): SQVTM, ANQGSEA. The CDR3 DNA is TGCAGCGCAGTTACAGGGGGCTTAAATCAGCCCCAGCATTTT. This codes for CSAVTGGLNQPQHF.

Only a few counts were recorded for this clonotype. The rearrangement uses TRBV3-1 and TRBJ1-2; D gene uncertain. Germline CDR1 LGHDT, CDR2 YNNKEL (reference sequence). V lost 1 base to trimming and J lost 2 bases, with 5 bases between them. The CDR3 is 13 amino acids. CDR3 residues: CASSQGHNYGYTF. In DNA, the CDR3 is TGTGCCAGCAGCCAAGGACACAACTATGGCTACACCTTC.

This clonotype was counted between two and nine times. This chain connects TRBV20-1 to TRBJ2-5; weak D call: TRBD1 (6 bases). V was clipped by 5 bases and J by 3 bases, with 13 bases between them. The CDR3 has 13 residues. From germline, CDR1 is DFQATT and CDR2 SNEGSKA (reference sequence). CDR3: CSARYRDKETQYF. The CDR3 DNA sequence: TGCAGTGCTCGATACCGGGACAAAGAGACCCAGTACTTC.

In DNA, the CDR3 is TGTGCCAGCAGCTTCAGTTCAGGACCTAGCAATCAGCCCCAGCATTTT. This translates into CASSFSSGPSNQPQHF. The V gene is TRBV7-9, the J gene TRBJ1-5, with unresolved D. Germline loops: CDR1 SEHNR, CDR2 FQNEAQ (reference sequence). This CDR3 region has 16 residues. V gave up 3 bases and J gave up 0 bases, with 12 bases separating them.

The table lists this clonotype with a few counts. Here the CDR3 reads CSASPWTALPYTEAFF. The CDR3 region has the DNA TGCAGTGCTAGTCCTTGGACAGCACTGCCATACACTGAAGCTTTCTTT. The J gene is TRBJ1-1, the V gene TRBV20-1; a possible D gene is TRBD1 (6 bases). Trimming took off 3 bases at V and 3 bases at J, with 20 bases between the two ends. Germline V CDR1 and CDR2: DFQATT, SNEGSKA (reference sequence). The CDR3 covers 16 residues.

The table lists this clonotype with a few counts. The rearrangement links TRBV30 to TRBJ1-2, with D tentatively TRBD1 (6 bases). Germline CDR1 is GTSNPN and CDR2 is SVGIG (reference sequence). Trimming stripped 2 bases from V and 10 bases from J, with 20 bases between. CDR3 length: 14 residues. Written as DNA, the CDR3 is TGTGCCTGGAGTCCCCTCCAGGGGCTTGAGGACTACACCTTC. Translation gives CAWSPLQGLEDYTF.

This clonotype was picked up a small number of times. V is TRBV3-1 and J is TRBJ2-1, with D possibly called TRBD1 or TRBD2 (5 bases each). Germline lookup yields CDR1 LGHDT and CDR2 YNNKEL (reference sequence). Trimming stripped 8 bases from V and 0 bases from J, with 14 bases between. The CDR3 consists of 15 residues. The chain's CDR3 is CASGAGARSYNEQFF. The DNA of the CDR3 is TGTGCCAGCGGGGCCGGGGCTCGCTCCTACAATGAGCAGTTCTTC.

This clonotype appeared a few times. The V and J genes are TRBV5-1 and TRBJ1-2, with a tentative D call TRBD1 (6 bases). In germline, CDR1 is SGHRS, CDR2 YFSETQ. Trimming stripped 0 bases from V and 2 bases from J, with 11 bases between. The CDR3 runs 15 residues. CDR3 residues: CASSLEGHTNYGYTF. The DNA for the CDR3 is TGCGCCAGCAGCTTGGAGGGACATACAAACTATGGCTACACCTTC.

This chain joins TRBV7-9 and TRBJ1-4; D is possibly TRBD1 (5 bases). V lost 5 bases to trimming and J lost 0 bases, with 10 bases between them. Germline V gene lookup returns CDR1 SEHNR and CDR2 FQNEAQ (reference sequence). CDR3 size: 15 residues. The CDR3 is CASSLPTATNEKLFF. DNA for the CDR3: TGTGCCAGCAGCCTACCGACAGCAACTAATGAAAAACTGTTTTTT.